This TCR beta chain was sequenced in a study of T cell responses to AZD1222 COVID-19 vaccine. Broader study findings: In all cases, repertoires were sampled only after the peak T cell response. The CD4 TCRs associated with vaccination extended across spike and predominated at 160-218 and 743-854. Donors were chiefly white British, with a greater number of females, and clonal diversity was perhaps underestimated.

Repertoires were generated with immunoSEQ multiplex PCR, while TCRdb's copy carries only in-frame clones and drops some. The table has about 94,000 clones, less than 85% seen once. There are 15 residues in the CDR3. Looked up from germline, CDR1 is SGHRS and CDR2 is YFSETQ. V was pared by 0 bases and J by 2 bases, with 9 bases between. Doses given second, at about 4 or about 12 weeks, were pooled. To note about this clone: What it binds is not known.

The sequences come from peripheral blood, collected 28 days after the second AZD1222 dose. V usage is TRBV5-1 and J usage is TRBJ2-4; D unresolved. The TCR comes from an adult who received the AZD1222 COVID-19 vaccine. The chain's CDR3 is CASSLAGQTKNIQYF. CDR3 nucleotides: TGCGCCAGCAGCTTGGCCGGGCAGACCAAAAACATTCAGTACTTC.